This TCR beta chain derives from a study of cytomegalovirus exposure and HLA in healthy donors. The primer mix had 60 Vbeta and 13 Jbeta primers. Profiled with immunoSEQ multiplex PCR; TCRdb holds only in-frame clones, not every one. The data contain approximately 180,000 clones, 75% to 85% of them singletons. The V gene's germline CDR1 is MGHRA and CDR2 YSYEKL. This CDR3 contains 12 residues. Turning to this clone: What it binds is unknown. Germline is not matched at one junction end, which may reflect a read error.

Study results and limitations: One variant, a missense change in DCLRE1C, was linked in a later analysis to TCR beta V- and J-gene trimming.

This chain uses TRBV4-1 with TRBJ2-1; D might be TRBD2 (6 bases). The sequenced sample was PBMCs. This TCR derives from a woman in her forties or fifties in good health and CMV-seronegative. CDR3 in DNA: TGCGCCAGCAGCCAAGTGCGGGGAGGACCAATCTTC. It is translated as CASSQVRGGPIF.